This T cell receptor (beta chain) derives from a study of tumor-infiltrating lymphocytes in localized non-small cell lung cancer. V gave up 2 bases and J gave up 6 bases, with 15 bases separating them. This CDR3 contains 15 residues. The germline V gene encodes CDR1 MNHNY and CDR2 SVGAGI (reference sequence). Assay used: immunoSEQ multiplex PCR; TCRdb lists only in-frame clones, some missing. The top ten clones hold 9.5% to 15% of a sample with roughly 2,500 clones, around half of them seen once. The rearrangement joins TRBV6-6 to TRBJ2-3; D ambiguous. The TCR originated in a human donor with non-small cell lung cancer. Some clones in this sample may be carry-over from other donors' samples. Sequencing input: uninvolved lung tissue not adjacent to the tumor. The CDR3 DNA is TGTGCCAGCAGTTACGGGCCGGGTCGTAAGGATACGCAGTATTTT. It codes for CASSYGPGRKDTQYF.